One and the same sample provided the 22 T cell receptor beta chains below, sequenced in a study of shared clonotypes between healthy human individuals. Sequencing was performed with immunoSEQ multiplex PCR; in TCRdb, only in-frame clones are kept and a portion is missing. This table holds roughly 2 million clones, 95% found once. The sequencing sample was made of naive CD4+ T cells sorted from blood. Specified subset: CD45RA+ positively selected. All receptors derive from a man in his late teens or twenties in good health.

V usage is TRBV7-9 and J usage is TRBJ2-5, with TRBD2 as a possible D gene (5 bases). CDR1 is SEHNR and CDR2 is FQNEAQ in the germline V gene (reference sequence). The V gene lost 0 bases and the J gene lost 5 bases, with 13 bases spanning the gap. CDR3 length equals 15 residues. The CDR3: CASSLAIFGEETQYF. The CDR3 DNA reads TGTGCCAGCAGCTTAGCTATTTTTGGGGAGGAGACCCAGTACTTC.

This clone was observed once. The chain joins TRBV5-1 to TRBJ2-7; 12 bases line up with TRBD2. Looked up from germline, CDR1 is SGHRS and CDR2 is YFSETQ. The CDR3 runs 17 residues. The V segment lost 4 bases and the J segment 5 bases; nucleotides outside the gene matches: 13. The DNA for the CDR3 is TGCGCCAGCAGCCTTGGGGCCCTAGCGGGAGGGATCAACGAGCAGTACTTC. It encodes CASSLGALAGGINEQYF.

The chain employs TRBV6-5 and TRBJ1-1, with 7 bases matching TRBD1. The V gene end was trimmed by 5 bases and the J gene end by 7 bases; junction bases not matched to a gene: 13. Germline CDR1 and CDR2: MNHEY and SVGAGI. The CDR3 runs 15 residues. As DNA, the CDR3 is TGTGCCAGCAGTCGAGTGACAGGGTTCTCTCGTGAAGCTTTCTTT. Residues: CASSRVTGFSREAFF.

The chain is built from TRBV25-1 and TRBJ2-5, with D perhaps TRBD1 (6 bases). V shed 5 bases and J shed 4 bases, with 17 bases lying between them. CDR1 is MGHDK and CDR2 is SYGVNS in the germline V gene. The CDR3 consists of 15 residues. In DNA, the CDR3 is TGTGCCAGCAGTTACCCCGGGACATCCCCAGAGACCCAGTACTTC. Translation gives CASSYPGTSPETQYF. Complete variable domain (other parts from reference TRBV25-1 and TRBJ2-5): EADIYQTPRYLVIGTGKKITLECSQTMGHDKMYWYQQDPGMELHLIHYSYGVNSTEKGDLSSESTVSRIRTEHFPLTLESARPSHTSQYLCASSYPGTSPETQYFGPGTRLLVL.

The CDR3 reads CASSLRSNEAFF. DNA of the CDR3: TGTGCCAGCAGCTTACGATCCAATGAAGCTTTCTTT. The chain couples TRBV11-3 to TRBJ1-1, with no clear D. The length of the CDR3 is 12 residues. Trimming stripped 2 bases from V and 7 bases from J, with 8 bases between. Germline loops: CDR1 SGHNT, CDR2 YENEEA.

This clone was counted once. The CDR3 DNA follows: TGTGCCAGCAGCCCACCTGTGGCTTTGAACACTGAAGCTTTCTTT. This codes for CASSPPVALNTEAFF. The V gene is TRBV7-2, the J gene TRBJ1-1; no firm D call. Trimming stripped 5 bases from V and 0 bases from J, with 13 bases between. This CDR3 has 15 amino acids. Germline V gives CDR1 SGHTA, CDR2 FQGNSA.

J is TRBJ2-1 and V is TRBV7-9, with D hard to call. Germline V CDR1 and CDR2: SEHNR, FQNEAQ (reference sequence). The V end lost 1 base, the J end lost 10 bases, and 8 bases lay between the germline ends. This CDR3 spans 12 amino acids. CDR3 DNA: TGTGCCAGCAGCTTAGATTGGGAAGAGCAGTTCTTC. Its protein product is CASSLDWEEQFF. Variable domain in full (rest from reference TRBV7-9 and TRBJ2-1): DTGVSQNPRHKITKRGQNVTFRCDPISEHNRLYWYRQTLGQGPEFLTYFQNEAQLEKSRLLSDRFSAERPKGSFSTLEIQRTEQGDSAMYLCASSLDWEEQFFGPGTRLTVL.

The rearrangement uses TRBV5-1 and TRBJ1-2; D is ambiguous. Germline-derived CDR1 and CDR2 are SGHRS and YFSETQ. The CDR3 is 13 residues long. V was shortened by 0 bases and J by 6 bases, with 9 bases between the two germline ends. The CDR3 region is CASSLEAVNGYTF. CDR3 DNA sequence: TGCGCCAGCAGCTTGGAAGCAGTTAATGGCTACACCTTC.

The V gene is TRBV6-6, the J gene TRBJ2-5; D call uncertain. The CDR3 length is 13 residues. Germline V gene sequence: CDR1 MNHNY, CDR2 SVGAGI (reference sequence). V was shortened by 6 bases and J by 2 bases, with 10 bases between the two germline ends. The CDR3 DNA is TGTGCCAGCAGCCTCTATAATCAAGAGACCCAGTACTTC. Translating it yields CASSLYNQETQYF.

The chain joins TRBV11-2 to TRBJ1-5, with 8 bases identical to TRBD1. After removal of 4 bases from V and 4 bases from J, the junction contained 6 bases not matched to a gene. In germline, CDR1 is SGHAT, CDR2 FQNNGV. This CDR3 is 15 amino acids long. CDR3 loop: CASSSSDRGNQPQHF. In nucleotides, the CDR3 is TGTGCCAGCAGCTCATCAGACAGGGGTAATCAGCCCCAGCATTTT. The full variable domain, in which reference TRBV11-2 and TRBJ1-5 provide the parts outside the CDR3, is EAGVAQSPRYKIIEKRQSVAFWCNPISGHATLYWYQQILGQGPKLLIQFQNNGVVDDSQLPKDRFSAERLKGVDSTLKIQPAKLEDSAVYLCASSSSDRGNQPQHFGDGTRLSIL.

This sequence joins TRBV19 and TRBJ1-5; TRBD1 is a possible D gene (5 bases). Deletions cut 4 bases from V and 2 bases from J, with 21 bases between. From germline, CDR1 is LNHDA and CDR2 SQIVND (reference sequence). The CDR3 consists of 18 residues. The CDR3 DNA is TGTGCCAGTAGTAGGGCTCGTAGAGGGGCGGATGGCAATCAGCCCCAGCATTTT. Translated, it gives CASSRARRGADGNQPQHF.

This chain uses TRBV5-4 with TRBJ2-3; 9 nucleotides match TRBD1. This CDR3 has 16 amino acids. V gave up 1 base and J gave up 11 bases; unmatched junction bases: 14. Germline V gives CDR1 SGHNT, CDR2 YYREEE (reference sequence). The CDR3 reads CASSLLGTGYRYGQYF. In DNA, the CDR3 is TGTGCCAGCAGCTTGTTAGGGACAGGGTACAGATATGGGCAGTATTTT.

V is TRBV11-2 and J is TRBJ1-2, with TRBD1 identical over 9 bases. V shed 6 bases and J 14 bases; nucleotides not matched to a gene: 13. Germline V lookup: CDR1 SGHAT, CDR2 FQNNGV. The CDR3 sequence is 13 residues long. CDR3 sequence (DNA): TGTGCCAGCAGACTCCTACAGGGGGCCCGCCCAACCTTC. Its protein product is CASRLLQGARPTF.

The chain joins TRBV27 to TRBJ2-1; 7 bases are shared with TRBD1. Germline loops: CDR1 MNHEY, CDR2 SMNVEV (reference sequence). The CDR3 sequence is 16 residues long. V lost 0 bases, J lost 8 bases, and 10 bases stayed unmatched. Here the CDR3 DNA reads TGTGCCAGCAGTTTATCGATAGGACAGGCTGGCTATGAGCAGTTCTTC. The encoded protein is CASSLSIGQAGYEQFF.

This chain's CDR3 is CASGGTGEVIQHF. CDR3 coding DNA: TGTGCTAGTGGGGGGACAGGGGAGGTTATCCAGCATTTT. The rearrangement uses TRBV12-5 and TRBJ1-5; 10 positions match TRBD1. V lost 6 bases, J lost 12 bases, and 8 bases stayed unmatched. The CDR3 extends over 13 amino acids. Per the germline V gene, CDR1 is LGHNT and CDR2 is FRNRAP.

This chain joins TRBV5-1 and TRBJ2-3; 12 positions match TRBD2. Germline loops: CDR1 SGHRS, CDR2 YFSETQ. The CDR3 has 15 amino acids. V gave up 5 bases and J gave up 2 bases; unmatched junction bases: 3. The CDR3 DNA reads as TGCGCCAGCAGTCGGACTAGCGGGGACACAGATACGCAGTATTTT. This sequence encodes CASSRTSGDTDTQYF. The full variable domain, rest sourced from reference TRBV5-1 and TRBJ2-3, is KAGVTQTPRYLIKTRGQQVTLSCSPISGHRSVSWYQQTPGQGLQFLFEYFSETQRNKGNFPGRFSGRQFSNSRSEMNVSTLELGDSALYLCASSRTSGDTDTQYFGPGTRLTVL.

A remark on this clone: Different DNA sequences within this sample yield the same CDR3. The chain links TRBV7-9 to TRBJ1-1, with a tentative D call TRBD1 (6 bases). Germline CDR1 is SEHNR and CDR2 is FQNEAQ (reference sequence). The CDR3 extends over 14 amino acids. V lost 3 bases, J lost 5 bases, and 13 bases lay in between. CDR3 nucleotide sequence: TGTGCCAGCAGCTTTTTGGGGGCTGATACTGAAGCTTTCTTT. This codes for CASSFLGADTEAFF.

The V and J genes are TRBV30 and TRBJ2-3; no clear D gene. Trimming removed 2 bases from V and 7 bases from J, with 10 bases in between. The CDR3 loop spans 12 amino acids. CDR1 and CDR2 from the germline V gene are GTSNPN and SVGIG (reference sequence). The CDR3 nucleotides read TGTGCCTGGAGTCCCCAAGGAAATACGCAGTATTTT. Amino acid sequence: CAWSPQGNTQYF.

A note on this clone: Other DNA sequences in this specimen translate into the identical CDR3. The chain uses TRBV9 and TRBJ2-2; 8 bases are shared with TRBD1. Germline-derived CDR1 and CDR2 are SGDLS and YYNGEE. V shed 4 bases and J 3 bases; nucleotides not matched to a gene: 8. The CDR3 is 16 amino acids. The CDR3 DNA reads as TGTGCCAGCAGCCTCACCGGGACAGGATACACCGGGGAGCTGTTTTTT. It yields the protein CASSLTGTGYTGELFF.

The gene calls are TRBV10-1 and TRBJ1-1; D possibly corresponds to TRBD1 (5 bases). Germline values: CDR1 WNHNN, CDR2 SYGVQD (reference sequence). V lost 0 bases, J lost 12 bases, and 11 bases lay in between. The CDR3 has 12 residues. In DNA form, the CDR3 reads TGCGCCAGCAGTGAGTCGGGAAGGGGAACTTTCTTT. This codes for CASSESGRGTFF.

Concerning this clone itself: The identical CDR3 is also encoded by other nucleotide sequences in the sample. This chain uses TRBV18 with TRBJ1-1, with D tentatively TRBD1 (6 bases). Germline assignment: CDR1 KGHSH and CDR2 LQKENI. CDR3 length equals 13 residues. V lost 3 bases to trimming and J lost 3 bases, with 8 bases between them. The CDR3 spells CASSPDSYTEAFF. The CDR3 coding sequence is TGTGCCAGCTCACCGGACAGCTACACTGAAGCTTTCTTT.

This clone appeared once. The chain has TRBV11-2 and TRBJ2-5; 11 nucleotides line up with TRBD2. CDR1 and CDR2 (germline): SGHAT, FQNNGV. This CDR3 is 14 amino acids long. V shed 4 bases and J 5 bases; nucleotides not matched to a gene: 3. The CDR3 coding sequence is TGTGCCAGCAGCTCTAGCGGGAGGTACGAGACCCAGTACTTC. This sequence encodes CASSSSGRYETQYF. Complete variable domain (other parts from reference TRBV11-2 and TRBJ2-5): EAGVAQSPRYKIIEKRQSVAFWCNPISGHATLYWYQQILGQGPKLLIQFQNNGVVDDSQLPKDRFSAERLKGVDSTLKIQPAKLEDSAVYLCASSSSGRYETQYFGPGTRLLVL.